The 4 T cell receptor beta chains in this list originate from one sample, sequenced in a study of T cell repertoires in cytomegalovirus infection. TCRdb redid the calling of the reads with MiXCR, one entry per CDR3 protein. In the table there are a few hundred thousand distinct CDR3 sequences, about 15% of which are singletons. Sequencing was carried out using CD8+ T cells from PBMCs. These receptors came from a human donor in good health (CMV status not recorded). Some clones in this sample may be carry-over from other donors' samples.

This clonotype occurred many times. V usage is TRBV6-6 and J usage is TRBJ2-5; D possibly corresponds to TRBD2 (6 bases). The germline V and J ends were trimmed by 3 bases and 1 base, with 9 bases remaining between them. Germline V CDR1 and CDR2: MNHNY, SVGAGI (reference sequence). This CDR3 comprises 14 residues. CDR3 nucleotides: TGTGCCAGCAGTTATCGGGGGACCCAAGAGACCCAGTACTTC. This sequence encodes CASSYRGTQETQYF.

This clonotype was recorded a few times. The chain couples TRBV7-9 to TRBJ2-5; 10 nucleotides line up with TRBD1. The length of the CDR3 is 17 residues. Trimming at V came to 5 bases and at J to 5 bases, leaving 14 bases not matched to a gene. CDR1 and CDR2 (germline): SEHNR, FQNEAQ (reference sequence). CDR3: CASSIRQGALVSETQYF. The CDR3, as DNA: TGTGCCAGCAGCATCAGACAGGGGGCTCTAGTCAGCGAGACCCAGTACTTC.

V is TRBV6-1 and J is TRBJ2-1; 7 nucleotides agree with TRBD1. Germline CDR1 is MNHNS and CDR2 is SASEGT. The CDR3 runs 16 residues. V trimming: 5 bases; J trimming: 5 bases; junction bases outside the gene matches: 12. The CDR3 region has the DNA TGTGCCAGCAGTTTAACCGGGACAGCCCTTAACAATGAGCAGTTCTTC. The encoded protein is CASSLTGTALNNEQFF.

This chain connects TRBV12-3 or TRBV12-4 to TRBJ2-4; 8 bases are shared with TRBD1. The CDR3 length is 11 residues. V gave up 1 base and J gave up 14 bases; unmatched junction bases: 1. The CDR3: CASSLGTGKYF. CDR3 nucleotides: TGTGCCAGCAGTTTAGGGACAGGGAAGTACTTC.